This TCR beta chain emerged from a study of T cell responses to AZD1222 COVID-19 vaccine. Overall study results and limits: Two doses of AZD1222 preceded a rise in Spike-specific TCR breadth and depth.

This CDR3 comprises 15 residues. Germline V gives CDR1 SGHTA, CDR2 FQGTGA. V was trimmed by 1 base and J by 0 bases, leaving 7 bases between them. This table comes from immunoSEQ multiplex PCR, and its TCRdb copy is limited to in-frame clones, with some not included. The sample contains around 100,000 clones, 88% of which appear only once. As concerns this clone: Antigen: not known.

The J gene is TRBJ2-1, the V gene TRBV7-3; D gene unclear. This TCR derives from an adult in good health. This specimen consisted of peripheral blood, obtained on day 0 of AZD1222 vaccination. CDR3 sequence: CASSLKGNSYNEQFF. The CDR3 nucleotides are TGTGCCAGCAGCTTAAAAGGTAACTCCTACAATGAGCAGTTCTTC.